The rows below give T cell receptor beta chains drawn from one sample of a study of cytomegalovirus exposure and HLA in healthy donors. Generated by immunoSEQ multiplex PCR, the TCRdb table keeps only in-frame clones and is missing some. Of 150,000 to 200,000 clones in the sample, 65% to 90% were seen once. Sequencing was carried out using PBMCs. These receptors were collected from a woman between 45 and 65 years old in good health and CMV-seronegative. The CDR3 runs from the conserved cysteine through the conserved F or W. D genes are given only for firm matches. Clone size appears in some rows only: once, few, many, or a class for an expanded clone.

TRBJ2-5,NA,NA,TRBV11-1,CASSLHGQKETQYF,TGTGCCAGCAGCTTACACGGACAGAAAGAGACCCAGTACTTC
TRBJ1-1,NA,NA,TRBV2,CASSPQYPFTEAFF,TGTGCCAGCAGCCCACAGTATCCTTTCACTGAAGCTTTCTTT
TRBJ2-1,NA,NA,TRBV5-4,CASFQGGEQFF,TGTGCCAGCTTCCAGGGAGGAGAGCAGTTCTTC
TRBJ2-7,TRBD2,NA,TRBV28,CASSLGGTSIYEQYF,TGTGCCAGCAGTTTAGGAGGGACTAGTATCTACGAGCAGTACTTC
TRBJ2-1,NA,NA,TRBV28,CASSSRTRLREYNEQFF,TGTGCCAGCAGTTCTCGGACGCGCCTTCGGGAGTACAATGAGCAGTTCTTC
TRBJ1-6,NA,few,TRBV10-3,CAISVTEDSPLHF,TGTGCCATCAGTGTTACAGAAGATTCACCCCTCCACTTT
TRBJ2-7,TRBD2,NA,TRBV27,CASSPHGAGVYEQYF,TGTGCCAGCAGTCCCCACGGAGCGGGAGTCTACGAGCAGTACTTC
TRBJ1-5,NA,NA,TRBV15,CATSREGANRQPQHF,TGTGCCACCAGCAGAGAGGGGGCTAATCGACAGCCCCAGCATTTT
TRBJ2-3,NA,few,TRBV5-1,CASSFGRQSTDTQYF,TGCGCCAGCAGCTTCGGGCGACAGAGCACAGATACGCAGTATTTT
TRBJ2-3,TRBD2,NA,TRBV14,CASSRGLRPDTQYF,TGTGCCAGCAGCCGGGGACTACGCCCAGATACGCAGTATTTT
TRBJ2-3,TRBD2,NA,TRBV5-1,CASSLGLAGVTDTQYF,TGCGCCAGCAGCTTGGGACTAGCGGGAGTTACAGATACGCAGTATTTT
TRBJ2-7,TRBD1,NA,TRBV27,CASRPRDSSYEQYF,TGTGCCAGCAGACCACGGGACAGTTCCTACGAGCAGTACTTC
TRBJ2-1,NA,NA,TRBV30,CAWSPSNEQFF,TGTGCCTGGAGTCCCTCCAATGAGCAGTTCTTC
TRBJ2-3,TRBD2,NA,TRBV28,CASRLAGAGTDTQYF,TGTGCCAGCAGGCTAGCGGGAGCCGGGACAGATACGCAGTATTTT
TRBJ2-2,NA,NA,TRBV30,CAWSEGNTGELFF,TGTGCCTGGTCTGAGGGGAACACCGGGGAGCTGTTTTTT
TRBJ2-2,TRBD2,NA,TRBV19,CASSDSGRVSGELFF,TGTGCCAGTAGTGATAGCGGGAGGGTCTCCGGGGAGCTGTTTTTT
TRBJ1-5,TRBD1,NA,TRBV28,CASFRQGGIQPQHF,TGTGCCAGCTTCCGACAGGGGGGTATTCAGCCCCAGCATTTT
TRBJ2-7,NA,NA,TRBV4-1,CASSQAPSGIYEQYF,TGCGCCAGCAGCCAAGCCCCCTCAGGGATCTACGAGCAGTACTTC
TRBJ2-7,NA,NA,TRBV29-1,CSVAQGRYYEQYF,TGCAGCGTTGCACAGGGGAGGTACTACGAGCAGTACTTC
TRBJ1-5,NA,NA,TRBV11-2,CASSPGQFNQPQHF,TGTGCCAGCAGCCCCGGACAGTTCAATCAGCCCCAGCATTTT
TRBJ2-1,NA,few,TRBV7-9,CSSSFMRGSLNEQFF,TGTTCCAGCAGCTTCATGCGGGGATCCCTGAATGAGCAGTTCTTC
TRBJ1-5,NA,NA,TRBV7-2,CASSLRGWNQPQHF,TGTGCCAGCAGCTTAAGGGGCTGGAATCAGCCCCAGCATTTT
TRBJ2-7,TRBD1,NA,TRBV23-1,CASSLIDRGSYEQYF,TGCGCCAGCAGTCTCATCGACAGGGGCTCCTACGAGCAGTACTTC
TRBJ1-1,NA,NA,TRBV29-1,CSARTGMNTEAFF,TGCAGCGCCCGGACCGGGATGAACACTGAAGCTTTCTTT
TRBJ1-4,TRBD1,NA,TRBV28,CASLRQGPGEKLFF,TGTGCCAGTCTCAGACAGGGCCCCGGTGAAAAACTGTTTTTT
TRBJ1-5,TRBD1,once,TRBV19,CASSIRQGALDQPQHF,TGTGCCAGTAGTATAAGGCAGGGGGCCTTGGATCAGCCCCAGCATTTT
TRBJ1-5,TRBD1,NA,TRBV10-1,CASSAGTGALNQPQHF,TGCGCCAGCAGTGCCGGGACAGGGGCCCTAAATCAGCCCCAGCATTTT
TRBJ1-2,NA,NA,TRBV30,CAWSVEFRGESTF,TGTGCCTGGAGTGTAGAGTTTCGGGGGGAGAGCACCTTC
TRBJ1-5,TRBD1,NA,TRBV6-5,CASSPDRGGNQPQHF,TGTGCCAGCAGTCCAGACAGGGGTGGCAATCAGCCCCAGCATTTT
TRBJ2-2,NA,few,TRBV13,CASRFRGSDTGELFF,TGTGCCAGCAGGTTTAGAGGTAGTGACACCGGGGAGCTGTTTTTT
TRBJ1-2,NA,NA,TRBV30,CAWSVGEGRLAYTF,TGTGCCTGGAGTGTGGGAGAAGGGAGGTTGGCCTACACCTTC
TRBJ2-5,TRBD2,NA,TRBV18,CASSPPGLAGGQETQYF,TGTGCCAGCTCACCTCCGGGGCTAGCGGGAGGTCAGGAGACCCAGTACTTC
TRBJ2-3,TRBD2,NA,TRBV29-1,CSVYQREGPDTQYF,TGCAGCGTTTATCAGCGGGAGGGCCCAGATACGCAGTATTTT
TRBJ2-7,NA,NA,TRBV28,CASSLPRSYEQYF,TGTGCCAGCAGTCTGCCCCGGAGCTACGAGCAGTACTTC
TRBJ2-1,NA,NA,TRBV6-5,CASSYGQRWRDEQFF,TGTGCCAGCAGTTACGGGCAGAGGTGGAGGGATGAGCAGTTCTTC
TRBJ1-3,NA,NA,TRBV7-3,CASSLRRWLSSGNTIYF,TGTGCCAGCAGCCTACGGCGGTGGCTGAGCTCTGGAAACACCATATATTTT
TRBJ2-3,TRBD1,NA,TRBV6-1,CAILGQSTDTQYF,TGTGCCATCCTGGGACAGAGCACAGATACGCAGTATTTT
TRBJ2-7,TRBD1,NA,TRBV6-5,CASSYSLTGTYEQYF,TGTGCCAGCAGTTACTCTTTGACAGGGACCTACGAGCAGTACTTC
TRBJ1-1,NA,NA,TRBV6-5,CASKRQENTEAFF,TGTGCCAGCAAGCGGCAGGAGAACACTGAAGCTTTCTTT
TRBJ1-2,NA,NA,TRBV18,CASSPSTGRQRYYGYTF,TGTGCCAGCTCACCCTCCACGGGGAGGCAGAGGTACTATGGCTACACCTTC
TRBJ2-3,NA,NA,TRBV27,CASSSSGWGVDTQYF,TGTGCCAGCAGTTCCTCCGGGTGGGGGGTAGATACGCAGTATTTT
TRBJ1-1,NA,NA,TRBV29-1,CSVGARNTEAFF,TGCAGCGTTGGGGCGCGGAACACTGAAGCTTTCTTT